This passage covers 20 T cell receptor beta chains from one sample sequenced in a study of blood T cell repertoires in COVID-19. Only in-frame clones appear in the TCRdb table, and some are missing; sequencing was by immunoSEQ multiplex PCR. The repertoire holds around 150,000 clones, with about 80% as singletons. The sample consisted of peripheral blood. The source of these receptors is a woman between 55 and 75 years old with acute or convalescent COVID-19.

V usage is TRBV24-1 and J usage is TRBJ1-4; D is unresolved. The germline CDR1 and CDR2 sequences are KGHDR and SFDVKD. Trimming took off 4 bases at V and 11 bases at J, with 13 bases between the two ends. CDR3 length: 13 residues. The CDR3: CATSEVGNGKLFF. The CDR3, as DNA: TGTGCCACCAGTGAGGTGGGCAATGGGAAACTGTTTTTT.

The chain joins TRBV10-3 to TRBJ2-7, with 10 bases fitting TRBD1. CDR1 is ENHRY and CDR2 is SYGVKD in the germline V gene. V dropped 3 bases and J dropped 2; count of bases not matched to a gene: 4. This CDR3 comprises 15 residues. CDR3 protein: CAISDGTGATYEQYF. DNA of the CDR3: TGTGCCATCAGTGACGGGACAGGGGCAACCTACGAGCAGTACTTC.

V usage is TRBV28 and J usage is TRBJ2-7; TRBD1 might be the D (5 bases). The length of the CDR3 is 13 residues. Trimming stripped 7 bases from V and 7 bases from J, with 17 bases between. Germline lookup yields CDR1 MDHEN and CDR2 SYDVKM. The CDR3 reads CASTQVQGFEQYF. Written as DNA, the CDR3 is TGTGCCAGCACCCAAGTGCAGGGTTTTGAGCAGTACTTC.

This chain joins TRBV12-3 or TRBV12-4 and TRBJ1-5, with D unclear. This CDR3 region has 12 residues. Between the trimmed V and J ends, which lost 7 bases and 2 bases, there was a span of 6 bases. CDR3 DNA: TGTGCCAGCAAGCAGGGCAATCAGCCCCAGCATTTT. It translates to CASKQGNQPQHF.

The gene calls are TRBV11-2 and TRBJ2-7; D may be TRBD2 (5 bases). Germline V CDR1 and CDR2: SGHAT, FQNNGV. V shed 4 bases and J shed 5 bases, with 21 bases lying between them. The CDR3 is 16 amino acids. CDR3 residues: CASSSIRGFPGNEQYF. For the CDR3, the DNA is TGTGCCAGCAGCTCCATTCGGGGATTCCCTGGAAACGAGCAGTACTTC.

This chain uses TRBV30 with TRBJ2-4, with D possibly being TRBD2 (6 bases). Germline CDR1 and CDR2: GTSNPN and SVGIG (reference sequence). Trimming removed 5 bases from V and 9 bases from J, with 17 bases in between. CDR3 length: 13 amino acids. CDR3 coding DNA: TGTGCCTGGGGTATAGCGGTTGAGGGCATTCAGTACTTC. Amino acid sequence: CAWGIAVEGIQYF.

The genes are TRBV7-2 and TRBJ1-3; D remains unclear. Germline CDR1 is SGHTA and CDR2 is FQGNSA. The V and J ends lost 5 bases and 2 bases respectively, with 25 bases between them. The CDR3 runs 19 residues. CDR3 DNA: TGTGCCAGCAGCCCGACCCCCGCGACGTGGCGGCTTACTGGAAACACCATATATTTT. This sequence encodes CASSPTPATWRLTGNTIYF.

In nucleotides, the CDR3 is TGCACCTTACCCAGGGAGGGAGCGCAGTACGAGCAGTACTTC. This encodes CTLPREGAQYEQYF. The chain carries TRBV1 and TRBJ2-7; TRBD2 is the table's D call, not checked against the DNA. TRBV1 has pseudogene status. There are 14 residues in the CDR3.

The chain links TRBV28 to TRBJ1-1; 10 nucleotides line up with TRBD1. The CDR3 length is 13 residues. Germline CDR1 is MDHEN and CDR2 is SYDVKM. With V trimmed by 6 bases and J by 7 bases, 5 bases remained unmatched. The CDR3 DNA reads as TGTGCCAGCAGAAGACAGGGGGCTTATGAAGCTTTCTTT. This sequence encodes CASRRQGAYEAFF.

V is TRBV10-3 and J is TRBJ2-7, with TRBD1 as a possible D gene (5 bases). This CDR3 contains 16 residues. Trimming shortened V by 4 bases and J by 6 bases, and 22 bases separated the two germline ends. CDR1 is ENHRY, CDR2 SYGVKD, per germline. Written as DNA, the CDR3 is TGTGCCATCAGTGGAATAGGGGCAGGCGTGGCGACCGAGCAGTACTTC. Amino acids: CAISGIGAGVATEQYF.

The chain couples TRBV7-3 to TRBJ2-7, with 8 nucleotides matching TRBD1. This CDR3 region has 14 residues. The germline CDR1 and CDR2 sequences are SGHTA and FQGTGA. V was clipped by 5 bases and J by 2 bases; unmatched bases: 5. The CDR3 bases are TGTGCCAGCAGCAAAGGACAGGGCCCCTACGAGCAGTACTTC. Its translation is CASSKGQGPYEQYF.

This rearrangement joins TRBV30 to TRBJ2-2; 13 bases fit TRBD2. Germline lookup yields CDR1 GTSNPN and CDR2 SVGIG (reference sequence). The CDR3 runs 15 residues. V dropped 4 bases and J dropped 6; count of bases not matched to a gene: 5. The CDR3 bases are TGTGCCTGGAATGGGGGACTAGCGGGACCCGGGGAGCTGTTTTTT. Translating it yields CAWNGGLAGPGELFF.

This chain uses TRBV29-1 with TRBJ1-2; D possibly corresponds to TRBD1 (6 bases). The CDR3 length is 12 residues. Trimming shortened V by 4 bases and J by 4 bases, and 10 bases separated the two germline ends. Germline loops: CDR1 SQVTM, CDR2 ANQGSEA. The CDR3 coding sequence is TGCAGCGTTGGAGGACAGCTCTATGGCTACACCTTC. It codes for CSVGGQLYGYTF.

V usage is TRBV10-1 and J usage is TRBJ2-2; 9 nucleotides match TRBD1. Germline lookup yields CDR1 WNHNN and CDR2 SYGVQD (reference sequence). Losses at the gene ends were 3 bases for V and 5 bases for J; bases not matched to a gene: 7. CDR3 length equals 16 residues. This CDR3 reads CASSDPGQGGTGELFF. The CDR3 DNA is TGCGCCAGCAGTGATCCGGGACAGGGTGGTACCGGGGAGCTGTTTTTT.

The V call is TRBV29-1, the J call TRBJ2-5; TRBD1 might be the D (6 bases). The CDR3 runs 12 residues. Germline CDR1 and CDR2: SQVTM and ANQGSEA. Deletions cut 7 bases from V and 0 bases from J, with 9 bases between. The CDR3 is CSARTDQETQYF. In DNA, the CDR3 is TGCAGCGCGCGGACAGACCAAGAGACCCAGTACTTC. The variable domain in full, completed from reference TRBV29-1 and TRBJ2-5, reads SAVISQKPSRDICQRGTSLTIQCQVDSQVTMMFWYRQQPGQSLTLIATANQGSEATYESGFVIDKFPISRPNLTFSTLTVSNMSPEDSSIYLCSARTDQETQYFGPGTRLLVL.

The chain recombines TRBV28 with TRBJ1-2; 8 nucleotides match TRBD1. The CDR3 is 14 residues long. Germline-derived CDR1 and CDR2 are MDHEN and SYDVKM. The junction had 3 bases not matched to a gene; V was cut back by 3 bases and J by 3 bases. The CDR3 DNA sequence: TGTGCCAGCAGTTTTCAGGGGGCCTACTATGGCTACACCTTC. It specifies CASSFQGAYYGYTF.

This clone was counted between two and nine times. The chain employs TRBV24-1 and TRBJ2-1, with D perhaps matching TRBD2 (5 bases). This CDR3 comprises 21 residues. The V end was cut by 3 bases, the J end by 0 bases, with 26 bases between. CDR1 is KGHDR, CDR2 SFDVKD, per germline. DNA for the CDR3: TGTGCCACCAGTGATACGCGCGGGCTTATGGAACGTAAGAGCTCCTACAATGAGCAGTTCTTC. It is translated as CATSDTRGLMERKSSYNEQFF.

The V gene is TRBV7-2, the J gene TRBJ2-5; D perhaps matches TRBD1 (5 bases). Germline loops: CDR1 SGHTA, CDR2 FQGNSA. This CDR3 is 15 amino acids long. V was pared by 2 bases and J by 8 bases, with 18 bases between. For the CDR3, the DNA is TGTGCCAGCAGCTTAATGATCAGGGTTGGAGATACCCAGTACTTC. Translated: CASSLMIRVGDTQYF.

The chain carries TRBV7-9 and TRBJ2-7; 7 bases map to TRBD1. This CDR3 is 14 amino acids long. The germline V gene encodes CDR1 SEHNR and CDR2 FQNEAQ (reference sequence). The ends lost 1 base at V and 2 bases at J; junction bases unmatched: 2. CDR3 sequence (DNA): TGTGCCAGCAGCTTAGGGGACAGCCCCTACGAGCAGTACTTC. It encodes CASSLGDSPYEQYF.

Only a few counts were recorded for this clone. V is TRBV2 and J is TRBJ1-4; TRBD1 might be the D (5 bases). This CDR3 region has 16 residues. V was trimmed by 7 bases and J by 5 bases, leaving 20 bases between them. Germline V gene data show CDR1 as SNHLY and CDR2 as FYNNEI. The CDR3 DNA reads as TGTGCCAGCACCTCCCCGGGACTGATCGGAAATGAAAAACTGTTTTTT. As protein: CASTSPGLIGNEKLFF. Combining the CDR3 with reference TRBV2 and TRBJ1-4 gives the whole variable domain EPEVTQTPSHQVTQMGQEVILRCVPISNHLYFYWYRQILGQKVEFLVSFYNNEISEKSEIFDDQFSVERPDGSNFTLKIRSTKLEDSAMYFCASTSPGLIGNEKLFFGSGTQLSVL.